Shown below are 9 T cell receptor beta chains from a single sample sequenced in a study of radiation and T cells in renal cell carcinoma (dated by TCRdb to the early 2020s). Receptor amplification or capture employed the immunoSEQ multiplex PCR assay. Entries here come from immuneACCESS through TCRdb and include only in-frame sequences with V and J called. Some clones fail to appear in such tables; in the studies checked, an unresolved V gene covers under half of the shortfall, and the cause of the remainder is unknown. The sample contains 70,000 to 80,000 clones, about 86% of them found a single time. Clones ranked in the top ten supply more than 20% of the sample. The sample's time point, from its label and the paper: blood 2 weeks post-SBRT. The sample's treatment or condition label, decoded: 15 Gy SBRT to primary tumor, nephrectomy 4 weeks later. The starting material was blood, obtained from a patient whose treatment included radiotherapy and nephrectomy. These receptors all come from a woman between 45 and 60 years old with renal cell carcinoma.

The V and J genes are TRBV14 and TRBJ2-7; D remains unclear. The V end lost 0 bases, the J end lost 1 base, and 10 bases lay between the germline ends. This CDR3 comprises 15 residues. Germline CDR1 and CDR2: SGHDN and FVKESK. The CDR3 DNA follows: TGTGCCAGCAGCCAAGAATTTGGCAGATCCTACGAGCAGTACTTC. Encoded protein: CASSQEFGRSYEQYF.

Concerning this clone: One end of the junction varies from germline; a read error may be responsible. The gene calls are TRBV7-9 and TRBJ1-6, with D unresolved. Germline CDR1 SEHNR, CDR2 FQNEAQ (reference sequence). The CDR3 is 15 amino acids. This CDR3 is CASSETDARDSPLHF. CDR3 sequence (DNA): TGCGCCAGCAGCGAGACCGACGCCCGGGATTCACCCCTCCACTTT.

This chain joins TRBV9 and TRBJ2-5; the D is unclear. Looked up from germline, CDR1 is SGDLS and CDR2 is YYNGEE. With 0 bases removed from V and 4 bases from J, the gap between germline ends came to 13 bases. The CDR3 has 15 amino acids. The CDR3 loop is CASSVGVSEAETQYF. CDR3 coding DNA: TGTGCCAGCAGCGTAGGGGTAAGCGAAGCAGAGACCCAGTACTTC.

V and J are TRBV11-2 and TRBJ1-1; D remains unclear. This CDR3 contains 16 residues. V lost 0 bases and J 5 bases, leaving 16 bases between the germline ends. Per germline, CDR1 SGHAT and CDR2 FQNNGV. CDR3 residues: CASSLDPGPYGTEAFF. The CDR3 DNA sequence: TGTGCCAGCAGCTTAGATCCAGGTCCTTATGGGACTGAAGCTTTCTTT. The full variable domain, rest sourced from reference TRBV11-2 and TRBJ1-1, is EAGVAQSPRYKIIEKRQSVAFWCNPISGHATLYWYQQILGQGPKLLIQFQNNGVVDDSQLPKDRFSAERLKGVDSTLKIQPAKLEDSAVYLCASSLDPGPYGTEAFFGQGTRLTVV.

This chain links TRBV7-8 with TRBJ1-5; possible D gene TRBD1, 5 bases. There are 18 residues in the CDR3. Looked up from germline, CDR1 is SGHVS and CDR2 is FQNEAQ. V gave up 4 bases and J gave up 4 bases, with 23 bases separating them. The CDR3 DNA reads TGTGCCAGCAGCTCATATATGACCCGCAGGGCGGGTAATCAGCCCCAGCATTTT. This codes for CASSSYMTRRAGNQPQHF.

In its sample, this clone was seen a few times. The chain has TRBV19 and TRBJ1-4; no firm D call. This CDR3 is 11 amino acids long. Germline CDR1 is LNHDA and CDR2 is SQIVND (reference sequence). V dropped 9 bases and J dropped 6 bases, with 8 bases sitting between them. CDR3 nucleotide sequence: TGTGCCAGCGGGGTGGATGAAAAACTGTTTTTT. This gives the protein CASGVDEKLFF.

The chain combines TRBV25-1 with TRBJ2-2, with D possibly matching TRBD2 (6 bases). The CDR3 covers 16 residues. The V gene's germline CDR1 is MGHDK and CDR2 SYGVNS. Trimming removed 4 bases from V and 0 bases from J, with 12 bases in between. The CDR3, as DNA: TGTGCCAGCAGTGGTTGGCGGGGTCCGAACACCGGGGAGCTGTTTTTT. It encodes CASSGWRGPNTGELFF.

The chain joins TRBV7-2 to TRBJ2-1; TRBD1 aligns across 7 bases. Losses at the gene ends were 5 bases for V and 7 bases for J; bases not matched to a gene: 8. This CDR3 is built from 14 residues. Germline V CDR1 and CDR2: SGHTA, FQGNSA. CDR3 sequence (DNA): TGTGCCAGCAGCCCGCGGCAGGGGGTAAATGAGCAGTTCTTC. Its protein product is CASSPRQGVNEQFF. The full variable domain, completed using reference TRBV7-2 and TRBJ2-1, is GAGVSQSPSNKVTEKGKDVELRCDPISGHTALYWYRQSLGQGLEFLIYFQGNSAPDKSGLPSDRFSAERTGGSVSTLTIQRTQQEDSAVYLCASSPRQGVNEQFFGPGTRLTVL.

V gene TRBV11-2 combines with J gene TRBJ2-5; D possibly matches TRBD1 or TRBD2 (5 bases each). In germline, CDR1 is SGHAT, CDR2 FQNNGV. CDR3 size: 16 residues. Trimming removed 6 bases at V and 1 base at J, with 18 bases between. DNA for the CDR3: TGTGCCAGCAGAACCCCGGGACGGAAGGTCCAAGAGACCCAGTACTTC. Translation gives CASRTPGRKVQETQYF.